Following are 28 T cell receptor beta chains from one sample sequenced in a study of PD-L1 blockade in urothelial cancer. Some clones are missing from TCRdb's copy, which holds only in-frame ones; the method was immunoSEQ multiplex PCR. The sample holds about 130,000 clones, roughly 83% seen once. Time point: pretreatment peripheral blood. The sequences come from PBMCs, collected around atezolizumab (anti-PD-L1) treatment. The receptors originated from a man aged 50-59 years with urothelial cancer.

The chain joins TRBV2 to TRBJ2-1; TRBD2 agrees at 9 bases. J was trimmed by 7 bases and V by 6 bases; bases with no gene match: 1. CDR1 is SNHLY and CDR2 is FYNNEI in the germline V gene. The CDR3 is 12 amino acids. The CDR3 bases are TGTGCCAGCAGGGCGGGGGGGAATGAGCAGTTCTTC. Translating gives CASRAGGNEQFF.

This chain uses TRBV30 with TRBJ2-5; tentative D call: TRBD2 (5 bases). The CDR3 sequence is 12 residues long. V was shortened by 1 base and J by 5 bases, with 8 bases between the two germline ends. CDR1 and CDR2 from the germline V gene are GTSNPN and SVGIG (reference sequence). The CDR3 region is CAWSDSGETQYF. The CDR3, as DNA: TGTGCCTGGAGTGATTCGGGGGAGACCCAGTACTTC.

The chain combines TRBV29-1 with TRBJ1-2, with 8 bases that match TRBD1. The CDR3 has 12 amino acids. Germline values: CDR1 SQVTM, CDR2 ANQGSEA. V lost 4 bases and J lost 5; bases outside the gene matches: 3. The CDR3 region has the DNA TGCAGCGTTGCAAACAGGGGGTATGGCTACACCTTC. This translates into CSVANRGYGYTF. Variable domain in full (rest from reference TRBV29-1 and TRBJ1-2): SAVISQKPSRDICQRGTSLTIQCQVDSQVTMMFWYRQQPGQSLTLIATANQGSEATYESGFVIDKFPISRPNLTFSTLTVSNMSPEDSSIYLCSVANRGYGYTFGSGTRLTVV.

The genes are TRBV27 and TRBJ2-7, with D perhaps matching TRBD2 (6 bases). The germline V gene has CDR1 MNHEY and CDR2 SMNVEV (reference sequence). The CDR3 length is 15 residues. The V end was cut by 0 bases, the J end by 4 bases, with 13 bases between. The CDR3 spells CASSLSGGTGYEQYF. The CDR3 DNA follows: TGTGCCAGCAGTTTATCTGGCGGGACTGGGTACGAGCAGTACTTC.

The V call is TRBV30, the J call TRBJ2-1; 7 bases agree with TRBD2. CDR3 length: 16 amino acids. Germline values: CDR1 GTSNPN, CDR2 SVGIG (reference sequence). The J segment lost 2 bases and the V segment lost 2 bases, leaving 9 bases of the junction unmatched. CDR3 in DNA: TGTGCCTGGAGTCCCCCGACTAGCTCGACCTACAATGAGCAGTTCTTC. Translating it yields CAWSPPTSSTYNEQFF.

The J gene is TRBJ2-5, the V gene TRBV7-3, with TRBD1 matching 12 bases. The CDR3 loop spans 15 amino acids. Trimming removed 5 bases from V and 7 bases from J; junction bases left unmatched: 8. Germline V gene data show CDR1 as SGHTA and CDR2 as FQGTGA. The CDR3: CASSPPGQGAVTQYF. Here the CDR3 DNA reads TGTGCCAGCAGCCCCCCGGGACAGGGGGCAGTGACCCAGTACTTC.

The gene calls are TRBV7-9 and TRBJ1-3, with D maybe TRBD1 (6 bases). The CDR3 has 17 amino acids. Germline assignment: CDR1 SEHNR and CDR2 FQNEAQ (reference sequence). With 1 base removed from V and 4 bases from J, the gap between germline ends came to 17 bases. CDR3 DNA sequence: TGTGCCAGCAGCTTAGGGTCGACAGGCTTCCCCGGAAACACCATATATTTT. Translated: CASSLGSTGFPGNTIYF. The whole variable domain, remainder taken from reference TRBV7-9 and TRBJ1-3, is DTGVSQNPRHKITKRGQNVTFRCDPISEHNRLYWYRQTLGQGPEFLTYFQNEAQLEKSRLLSDRFSAERPKGSFSTLEIQRTEQGDSAMYLCASSLGSTGFPGNTIYFGEGSWLTVV.

The chain employs TRBV10-1 and TRBJ2-5; possibly TRBD2 for D (6 bases). Per the germline V gene, CDR1 is WNHNN and CDR2 is SYGVQD (reference sequence). Trimming took off 0 bases at V and 12 bases at J, with 14 bases between the two ends. The CDR3 has 13 residues. The CDR3 DNA reads TGCGCCAGCAGTGAGTCGATAATGGGACTTAAGTACTTC. Amino acid sequence: CASSESIMGLKYF.

The chain has TRBV28 and TRBJ2-1, with D possibly TRBD1 on 5 matching bases. The CDR3 consists of 14 residues. In germline, CDR1 is MDHEN, CDR2 SYDVKM. Trimming left V 2 bases short and J 6 bases short, with 11 bases between. The CDR3 DNA is TGTGCCAGCAGTTTAGCGGTGCAGGGCAATGAGCAGTTCTTC. Translation: CASSLAVQGNEQFF.

This clone was picked up a small number of times. The chain has TRBV9 and TRBJ1-6, with 7 nucleotides matching TRBD1. V shed 3 bases and J 10 bases; nucleotides not matched to a gene: 13. CDR3 length: 16 residues. CDR1 SGDLS and CDR2 YYNGEE come from the germline V gene. CDR3 residues: CASSGTGAGTESPLHF. The CDR3 DNA sequence: TGTGCCAGCAGCGGTACAGGGGCAGGAACGGAATCACCCCTCCACTTT. Looking up the rest from reference TRBV9 and TRBJ1-6 gives the full variable domain: DSGVTQTPKHLITATGQRVTLRCSPRSGDLSVYWYQQSLDQGLQFLIQYYNGEERAKGNILERFSAQQFPDLHSELNLSSLELGDSALYFCASSGTGAGTESPLHFGNGTRLTVT.

The chain links TRBV14 to TRBJ1-4; D is ambiguous. Germline CDR1 and CDR2: SGHDN and FVKESK. V was trimmed by 1 base and J by 8 bases, leaving 5 bases between them. The CDR3 sequence is 12 residues long. CDR3 residues: CASSQGLEKLFF. CDR3 DNA: TGTGCCAGCAGCCAAGGCCTAGAAAAACTGTTTTTT.

The chain uses TRBV6-5 and TRBJ1-1; 8 bases match TRBD1. Germline assignment: CDR1 MNHEY and CDR2 SVGAGI. This CDR3 is 15 amino acids long. Unmatched junction bases numbered 7, after V lost 1 base and J lost 6 bases. The CDR3 sequence: CASSYLGQGGPEAFF. CDR3 bases: TGTGCCAGCAGTTACTTAGGACAGGGAGGCCCTGAAGCTTTCTTT.

In this sample, this clone turned up once. V usage is TRBV6-1 and J usage is TRBJ2-3; 9 bases fit TRBD2. V lost 2 bases, J lost 9 bases, and 12 bases stayed unmatched. The CDR3 contains 16 residues. CDR1 MNHNS and CDR2 SASEGT come from the germline V gene. The CDR3 loop is CASSEHRTSGSRTQYF. The CDR3 DNA is TGTGCCAGCAGTGAACACCGCACTAGCGGGTCCAGGACGCAGTATTTT.

This chain uses TRBV7-2 with TRBJ1-2; D gene uncertain. This CDR3 is built from 14 residues. CDR1 and CDR2 from the germline V gene are SGHTA and FQGNSA. The V end lost 5 bases, the J end lost 2 bases, and 12 bases lay between the germline ends. The CDR3 reads CASSPRTGNYGYTF. CDR3 nucleotide sequence: TGTGCCAGCAGCCCACGGACGGGGAACTATGGCTACACCTTC. The full variable domain, rest sourced from reference TRBV7-2 and TRBJ1-2, is GAGVSQSPSNKVTEKGKDVELRCDPISGHTALYWYRQSLGQGLEFLIYFQGNSAPDKSGLPSDRFSAERTGGSVSTLTIQRTQQEDSAVYLCASSPRTGNYGYTFGSGTRLTVV.

The chain links TRBV7-3 to TRBJ1-1, with D perhaps matching TRBD1 (5 bases). The ends were cut back, 3 bases at V and 4 bases at J, with 15 bases in the middle. Per the germline V gene, CDR1 is SGHTA and CDR2 is FQGTGA. The CDR3 has 15 amino acids. The CDR3 is CASSLGGGGRTEAFF. Here the CDR3 DNA reads TGTGCCAGCAGCTTGGGGGGGGGAGGCCGCACTGAAGCTTTCTTT.

J is TRBJ2-1 and V is TRBV6-1, with D hard to call. The V and J ends lost 8 bases and 12 bases respectively, with 17 bases between them. This CDR3 has 12 residues. The germline V gene has CDR1 MNHNS and CDR2 SASEGT. The CDR3 nucleotides read TGTGCCAGCCGATATTTCAGTCCGATGCAGTTCTTC. It codes for CASRYFSPMQFF.

This chain connects TRBV15 to TRBJ2-1, with 14 bases identical to TRBD2. Germline V gene data show CDR1 as LNHNV and CDR2 as YYDKDF (reference sequence). This CDR3 contains 18 residues. The ends lost 0 bases at V and 9 bases at J; junction bases unmatched: 10. The CDR3 loop is CATSRERSGTSGSREQFF. The CDR3 DNA sequence: TGTGCCACCAGCAGAGAACGCTCGGGGACTAGCGGGAGTCGTGAGCAGTTCTTC. Complete variable domain (other parts from reference TRBV15 and TRBJ2-1): DAMVIQNPRYQVTQFGKPVTLSCSQTLNHNVMYWYQQKSSQAPKLLFHYYDKDFNNEADTPDNFQSRRPNTSFCFLDIRSPGLGDTAMYLCATSRERSGTSGSREQFFGPGTRLTVL.

The chain employs TRBV6-6 and TRBJ1-1; D gene ambiguous. Germline V gives CDR1 MNHNY, CDR2 SVGAGI (reference sequence). This CDR3 comprises 14 residues. The V end was cut by 4 bases, the J end by 3 bases, with 12 bases between. The CDR3 DNA reads as TGTGCCAGCAGTTTGTCCTACGTGGACACTGAAGCTTTCTTT. As protein: CASSLSYVDTEAFF.

V and J are TRBV11-3 and TRBJ2-1, with D unclear. The CDR3 extends over 14 amino acids. The germline CDR1 and CDR2 sequences are SGHNT and YENEEA. V was cut by 5 bases and J by 4 bases, with 12 bases left in between. CDR3 bases: TGTGCCAGCAGCCCCTCCTACAGTTACAATGAGCAGTTCTTC. Translation: CASSPSYSYNEQFF.

The chain employs TRBV28 and TRBJ2-7; 9 bases align to TRBD2. The CDR3 covers 15 residues. Germline V gene sequence: CDR1 MDHEN, CDR2 SYDVKM. V dropped 5 bases and J dropped 2; count of bases not matched to a gene: 7. The CDR3 nucleotides are TGTGCCAGCAGTCAAGAGACTAGCGGAACCTACGAGCAGTACTTC. Residues: CASSQETSGTYEQYF. Complete variable domain (other parts from reference TRBV28 and TRBJ2-7): DVKVTQSSRYLVKRTGEKVFLECVQDMDHENMFWYRQDPGLGLRLIYFSYDVKMKEKGDIPEGYSVSREKKERFSLILESASTNQTSMYLCASSQETSGTYEQYFGPGTRLTVT.

The genes are TRBV19 and TRBJ2-1; maybe TRBD2 (6 bases). The CDR3 length is 15 residues. V was pared by 3 bases and J by 9 bases, with 18 bases between. The V gene's germline CDR1 is LNHDA and CDR2 SQIVND (reference sequence). As DNA, the CDR3 is TGTGCCAGTAGTATGGCGGGGTCACTAATCGGTGAGCAGTTCTTC. It yields the protein CASSMAGSLIGEQFF.

This chain uses TRBV28 with TRBJ2-5; 7 bases align to TRBD2. J gave up 4 bases and V 3 bases, and 5 bases lay outside the gene matches. From germline, CDR1 is MDHEN and CDR2 SYDVKM. The CDR3 has 14 residues. CDR3 nucleotide sequence: TGTGCCAGCAGTTTGGGGGGGGATGGAGAGACCCAGTACTTC. Protein sequence: CASSLGGDGETQYF.

For this clone: Different DNA sequences within this sample yield the same CDR3. V and J are TRBV19 and TRBJ2-1; D is perhaps TRBD2 (6 bases). The ends were cut back, 3 bases at V and 3 bases at J, with 9 bases in the middle. CDR1 is LNHDA and CDR2 is SQIVND in the germline V gene (reference sequence). The CDR3 totals 14 residues. CDR3 DNA sequence: TGTGCCAGTAGTATCGGAGGGAACTACAATGAGCAGTTCTTC. Translating gives CASSIGGNYNEQFF.

The chain recombines TRBV19 with TRBJ2-1; 11 bases line up with TRBD2. CDR1 LNHDA and CDR2 SQIVND come from the germline V gene (reference sequence). J lost 0 bases, V lost 8 bases, and 9 bases had no gene match. This CDR3 has 17 residues. The DNA for the CDR3 is TGTGCCAGTGATATAGCGGGAGGGGCCCTCTCCTACAATGAGCAGTTCTTC. Protein sequence: CASDIAGGALSYNEQFF.

The chain couples TRBV4-1 to TRBJ2-1, with 9 bases aligning to TRBD2. This CDR3 has 17 amino acids. The V gene's germline CDR1 is MGHRA and CDR2 YSYEKL. J gave up 4 bases and V 4 bases, and 11 bases lay outside the gene matches. CDR3 amino acids: CASSPLSEREDYNEQFF. CDR3 nucleotides: TGCGCCAGCAGCCCTCTGTCGGAGCGGGAGGATTACAATGAGCAGTTCTTC.

This clone has a single count. This sequence joins TRBV28 and TRBJ1-2; 9 bases match TRBD1. The V gene end was trimmed by 6 bases and the J gene end by 4 bases; junction bases not matched to a gene: 9. Germline assignment: CDR1 MDHEN and CDR2 SYDVKM. The CDR3 is made up of 15 amino acids. The CDR3 DNA is TGTGCCAGCAGCTCCGGGACAGGGCGATTCTATGGCTACACCTTC. The encoded protein is CASSSGTGRFYGYTF.

This chain joins TRBV28 and TRBJ2-2, with 9 bases lining up with TRBD2. The germline V gene encodes CDR1 MDHEN and CDR2 SYDVKM. Trimming removed 5 bases from V and 4 bases from J; junction bases left unmatched: 5. The CDR3 covers 15 residues. CDR3 amino acids: CASSRYSGSTGELFF. The CDR3 nucleotides are TGTGCCAGCAGTCGTTATAGCGGGAGCACCGGGGAGCTGTTTTTT. Complete variable domain (other parts from reference TRBV28 and TRBJ2-2): DVKVTQSSRYLVKRTGEKVFLECVQDMDHENMFWYRQDPGLGLRLIYFSYDVKMKEKGDIPEGYSVSREKKERFSLILESASTNQTSMYLCASSRYSGSTGELFFGEGSRLTVL.

The rearrangement joins TRBV7-2 to TRBJ1-6; weak D call: TRBD1 (6 bases). Between the trimmed V and J ends, which lost 7 bases and 11 bases, there was a span of 18 bases. CDR1 and CDR2 from the germline V gene are SGHTA and FQGNSA. This CDR3 comprises 14 residues. The CDR3 loop is CASTEGHRATPLHF. Written as DNA, the CDR3 is TGTGCCAGCACCGAGGGACACAGGGCGACACCCCTCCACTTT.